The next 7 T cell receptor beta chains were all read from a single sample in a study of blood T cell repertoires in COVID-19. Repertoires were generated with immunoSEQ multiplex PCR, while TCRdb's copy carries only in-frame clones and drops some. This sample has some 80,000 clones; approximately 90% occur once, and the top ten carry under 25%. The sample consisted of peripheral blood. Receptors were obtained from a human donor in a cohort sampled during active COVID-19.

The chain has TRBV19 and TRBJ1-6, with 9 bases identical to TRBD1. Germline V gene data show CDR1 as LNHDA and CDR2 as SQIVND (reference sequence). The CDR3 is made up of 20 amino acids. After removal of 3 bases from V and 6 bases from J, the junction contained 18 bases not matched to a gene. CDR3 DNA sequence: TGTGCCAGTAGTATGACTTGGAAAGTTCGGGGACAGGGAATTAATTCACCCCTCCACTTT. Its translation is CASSMTWKVRGQGINSPLHF.

CDR3 loop: CASSAGLIDEQFF. The DNA of the CDR3 is TGTGCCAGCAGCGCGGGACTCATCGATGAGCAGTTCTTC. The rearrangement links TRBV9 to TRBJ2-1, with D maybe TRBD2 (6 bases). The germline V gene has CDR1 SGDLS and CDR2 YYNGEE. The CDR3 extends over 13 amino acids. Trimming shortened V by 3 bases and J by 8 bases, and 12 bases separated the two germline ends.

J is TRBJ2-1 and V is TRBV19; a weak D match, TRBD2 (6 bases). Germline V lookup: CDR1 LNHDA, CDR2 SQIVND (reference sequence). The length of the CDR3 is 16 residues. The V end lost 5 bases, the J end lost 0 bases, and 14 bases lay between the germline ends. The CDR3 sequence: CASSLLYGSSYNEQFF. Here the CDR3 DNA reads TGTGCCAGTAGTCTCCTATACGGGAGCTCCTACAATGAGCAGTTCTTC. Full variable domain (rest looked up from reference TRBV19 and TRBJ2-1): DGGITQSPKYLFRKEGQNVTLSCEQNLNHDAMYWYRQDPGQGLRLIYYSQIVNDFQKGDIAEGYSVSREKKESFPLTVTSAQKNPTAFYLCASSLLYGSSYNEQFFGPGTRLTVL.

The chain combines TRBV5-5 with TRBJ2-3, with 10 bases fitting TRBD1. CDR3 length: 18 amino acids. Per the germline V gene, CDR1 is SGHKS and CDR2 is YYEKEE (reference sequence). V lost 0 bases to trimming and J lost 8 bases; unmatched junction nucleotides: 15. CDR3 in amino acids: CASSLGDRGLVPPGTQYF. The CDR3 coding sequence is TGTGCCAGCAGCTTGGGGGACAGGGGCTTGGTCCCCCCGGGTACGCAGTATTTT.

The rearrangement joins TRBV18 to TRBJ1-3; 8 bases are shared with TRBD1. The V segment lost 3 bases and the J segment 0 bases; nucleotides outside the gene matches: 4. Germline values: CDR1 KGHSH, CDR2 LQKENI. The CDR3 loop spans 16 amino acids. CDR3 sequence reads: CASSPGQGDSGNTIYF. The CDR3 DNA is TGTGCCAGCTCACCCGGACAGGGCGACTCTGGAAACACCATATATTTT.

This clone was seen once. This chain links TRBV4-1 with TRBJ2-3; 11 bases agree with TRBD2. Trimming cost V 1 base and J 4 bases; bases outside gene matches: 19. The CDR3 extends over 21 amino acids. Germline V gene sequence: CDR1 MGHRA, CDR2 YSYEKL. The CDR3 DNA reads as TGCGCCAGCAGCCAAGTCCCGTTCGAGGGGCTAGCGGGAGGTTATTCAGATACGCAGTATTTT. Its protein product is CASSQVPFEGLAGGYSDTQYF.

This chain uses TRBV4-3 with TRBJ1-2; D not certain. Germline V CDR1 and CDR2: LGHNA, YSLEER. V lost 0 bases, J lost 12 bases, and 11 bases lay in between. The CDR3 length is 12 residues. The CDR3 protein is CASSQDSRSHTF. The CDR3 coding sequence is TGCGCCAGCAGCCAAGATAGTAGAAGTCACACCTTC.